This T cell receptor beta chain appears in the sequencing data of a study of T cell responses to AZD1222 COVID-19 vaccine listed by TCRdb under 2021. For the study in its entirety: AZD1222 recipients whose second dose came at about 4 weeks and those whose second dose came at about 12 weeks were combined into one group, since spike-specific TCR depth and breadth did not differ between the two schedules. A total of 230 to 250 trial participants underwent TCR sequencing, of whom 207 had received two doses of AZD1222 and some 25 had received two doses of the MenACWY control vaccine. Trial participants were enrolled into age subgroups of 18-55, 56-69 and 70-plus years, which contained approximately 150, 30 and 60 TCR-sequenced participants, respectively. Study-level results and caveats: Participants were mostly white British, with more females than males. The authors suggested clonal diversity may have been underestimated. CD4 TCRs associated with the vaccine covered the entire spike protein, and the dominant responses were in regions 160-218 and 743-854. The 56-69-year group was small, and its depth increase did not reach significance, likely because of low power. Reportedly, almost half of the unique spike-specific TCRs recognized epitopes lying outside the regions that are mutated in the B.1.351 and B.1.1.7 variants. A significant rise in spike-specific TCR breadth and depth was observed after two AZD1222 doses relative to day 0 and relative to MenACWY recipients. Conclusions about previously exposed vaccinees are limited because only a handful of AZD1222 recipients were SARS-CoV-2 seropositive at baseline. Because no samples from the day 14 peak response were available, repertoires could be characterized only after the peak T cell response.

This clone was detected only once. Its target antigen remains unknown. It has no much larger one-base neighbor in the sample; base qualities were not kept. From the cysteine up to the phenylalanine, the CDR3 has a length of 15 residues. Only the CDR3 DNA is retained, 45 bases long and in frame from the first base. The CDR3 regions of human TCRbeta chains were analyzed by immunosequencing. Processing in the source paper ran as follows. Repertoire TCRs were checked for matches against a reference library of SARS-CoV-2-specific TCRs that had been generated using the MIRA antigen-specificity platform. Breadth was defined as the fraction of unique TCRs that were SARS-CoV-2-associated, and depth was defined as the fraction of total T cells that were SARS-CoV-2-associated. Using the MIRA data, every spike-specific TCR was mapped to the spike region that the TCR reacted to and assigned to either a CD4 or a CD8 class. Log10-transformed breadth and depth values were compared by one-way ANOVA with Sidak's multiple comparisons tests. TCRdb mirrors the immuneACCESS table, restricted to in-frame sequences. Some clones are absent from its copies; in checked studies, under half trace to an unresolved V gene, and the reason for the others is unknown. V, J and clone size derive from that table, while D and trimming were established from the DNA sequence. Recorded for this sample are more than 150,000 clones; around 90% of them occurred a single time. About 0.49% of the sample is taken by the ten largest.

Taken with the paper, the label for time point translates to: baseline before first vaccination. The vaccinee samples were drawn from two UK trials, COV001 and COV002, one of which was a single-blind randomized controlled phase 2/3 trial testing AZD1222 (ChAdOx1 nCoV-19) in healthy adults. For TCRbeta chain sequencing, PBMC samples were collected from trial participants at day 0 and at day 28 after the second dose. The sample consisted of peripheral blood, taken on day 0 of AZD1222 vaccination. The sequence is built from TRBV1 and TRBJ1-2; the DNA was not compared with TRBD1, the D call given in the table. TRBV1 counts as a pseudogene. The TCR originated in an adult in good health. This receptor has the CDR3 CTSSQDVQGDYGYTF. The DNA sequence reads TGCACCAGCAGCCAAGACGTACAGGGGGACTATGGCTACACCTTC.